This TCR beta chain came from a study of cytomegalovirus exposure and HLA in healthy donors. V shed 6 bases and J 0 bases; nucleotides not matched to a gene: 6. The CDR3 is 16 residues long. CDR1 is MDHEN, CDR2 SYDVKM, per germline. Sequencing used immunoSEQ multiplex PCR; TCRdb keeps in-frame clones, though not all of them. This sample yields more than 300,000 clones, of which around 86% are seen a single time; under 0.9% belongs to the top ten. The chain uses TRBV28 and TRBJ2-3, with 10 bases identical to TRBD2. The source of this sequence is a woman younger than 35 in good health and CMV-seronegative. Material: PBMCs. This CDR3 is CASRSSGGGSTDTQYF. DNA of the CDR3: TGTGCCAGCAGGTCCAGCGGGGGGGGGAGCACAGATACGCAGTATTTT.